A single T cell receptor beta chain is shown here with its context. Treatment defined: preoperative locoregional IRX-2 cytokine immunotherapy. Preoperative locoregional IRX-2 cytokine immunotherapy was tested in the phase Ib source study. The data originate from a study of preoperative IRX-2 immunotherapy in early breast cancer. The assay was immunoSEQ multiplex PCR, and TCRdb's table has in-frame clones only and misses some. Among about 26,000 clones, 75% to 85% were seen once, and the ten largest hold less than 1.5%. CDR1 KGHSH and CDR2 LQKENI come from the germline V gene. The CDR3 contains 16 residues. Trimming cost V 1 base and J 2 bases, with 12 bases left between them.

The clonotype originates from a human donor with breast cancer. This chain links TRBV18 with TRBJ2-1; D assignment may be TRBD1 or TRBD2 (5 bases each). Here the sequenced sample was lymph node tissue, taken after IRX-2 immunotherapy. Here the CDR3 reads CASSPHGTETYNEQFF. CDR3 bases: TGTGCCAGCTCACCACATGGGACCGAAACCTACAATGAGCAGTTCTTC.